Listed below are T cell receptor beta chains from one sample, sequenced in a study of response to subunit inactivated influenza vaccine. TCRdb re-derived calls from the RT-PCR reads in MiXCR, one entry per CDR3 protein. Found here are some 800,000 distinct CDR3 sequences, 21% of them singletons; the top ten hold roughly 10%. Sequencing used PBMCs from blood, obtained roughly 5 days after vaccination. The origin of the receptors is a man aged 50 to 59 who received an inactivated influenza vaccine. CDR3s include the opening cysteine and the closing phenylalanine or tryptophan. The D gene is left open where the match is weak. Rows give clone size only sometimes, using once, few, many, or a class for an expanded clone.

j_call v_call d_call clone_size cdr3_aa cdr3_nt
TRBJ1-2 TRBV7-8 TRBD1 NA CASSLRQGVKGYTF TGTGCCAGCAGCTTAAGGCAGGGGGTAAAAGGCTACACCTTC
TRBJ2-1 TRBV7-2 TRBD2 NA CASKLAGGVNNEQFF TGTGCCAGCAAGCTAGCGGGGGGAGTAAACAATGAGCAGTTCTTC
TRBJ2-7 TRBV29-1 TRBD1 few CSVRQGSGYEQYF TGCAGCGTGAGACAGGGATCAGGCTACGAGCAGTACTTC
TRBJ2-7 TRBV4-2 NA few CASSQDLRGTYEQYF TGTGCCAGCAGCCAAGATCTCCGTGGTACCTACGAGCAGTACTTC
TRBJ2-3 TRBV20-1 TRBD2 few CSARDVSSGRSTQYF TGCAGTGCTAGAGATGTGTCTAGCGGGAGGTCTACGCAGTATTTT
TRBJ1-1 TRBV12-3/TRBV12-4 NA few CASSRAGTEAFF TGTGCCAGCTCCAGGGCGGGGACTGAAGCTTTCTTT
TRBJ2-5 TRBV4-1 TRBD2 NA CASSQVAGGPWPYF TGCGCCAGCAGCCAAGTAGCGGGAGGGCCTTGGCCGTACTTC
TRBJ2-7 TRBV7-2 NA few CASSFVGAYEQYF TGTGCCAGCAGCTTTGTGGGCGCCTACGAGCAGTACTTC
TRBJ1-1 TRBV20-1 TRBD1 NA CSARRGGLNTEAFF TGCAGTGCTAGACGAGGGGGCCTGAACACTGAAGCTTTCTTT
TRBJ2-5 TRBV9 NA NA CASSVERDLGTQYF TGTGCCAGCAGCGTAGAGAGAGACTTAGGGACCCAGTACTTC
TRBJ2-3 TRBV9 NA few CASSAREGGTDTQYF TGTGCCAGCAGCGCGAGGGAGGGGGGCACAGATACGCAGTATTTT
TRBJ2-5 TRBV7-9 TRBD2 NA CASITPSGNQETQYF TGTGCCAGCATAACTCCTAGCGGGAACCAAGAGACCCAGTACTTC
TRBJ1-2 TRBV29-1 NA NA CSVFTGLNYGYTF TGCAGCGTTTTTACAGGGTTAAACTATGGCTACACCTTC
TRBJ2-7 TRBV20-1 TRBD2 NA CSAAGSGRSYEQYF TGCAGTGCAGCGGGTAGCGGGAGGTCCTACGAGCAGTACTTC
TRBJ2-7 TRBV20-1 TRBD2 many CSARATSRYEQYF TGCAGTGCTAGAGCGACTAGCCGGTACGAGCAGTACTTC
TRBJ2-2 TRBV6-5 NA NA CASSYSGTTGELFF TGTGCCAGCAGTTACTCAGGGACCACCGGGGAGCTGTTTTTT
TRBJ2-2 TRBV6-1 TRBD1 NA CASKGQGVPGELFF TGTGCCAGCAAAGGACAGGGGGTTCCCGGGGAGCTGTTTTTT
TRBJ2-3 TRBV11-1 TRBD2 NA CASSQGLETDTQYF TGTGCCAGCAGCCAAGGACTAGAAACAGATACGCAGTATTTT
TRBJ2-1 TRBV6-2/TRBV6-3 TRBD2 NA CASTKPLAGAPNEQFF TGTGCCAGCACCAAACCACTAGCGGGCGCCCCCAATGAGCAGTTCTTC
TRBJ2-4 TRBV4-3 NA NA CASENIQYF TGCGCCAGCGAAAACATTCAGTACTTC
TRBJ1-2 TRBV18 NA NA CASSPQQGPYGYTF TGTGCCAGCTCACCCCAGCAGGGGCCATATGGCTACACCTTC
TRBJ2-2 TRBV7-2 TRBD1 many CASSRDRVRTGELFF TGTGCCAGCAGCCGGGACAGGGTGAGGACCGGGGAGCTGTTTTTT
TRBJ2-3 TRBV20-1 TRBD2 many CSARNPAGGRTDTQYF TGCAGTGCTAGGAACCCGGCGGGAGGGCGGACAGATACGCAGTATTTT
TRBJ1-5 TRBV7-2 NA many CASSSDRNQPQHF TGTGCCAGCAGCTCCGACAGAAATCAGCCCCAGCATTTT
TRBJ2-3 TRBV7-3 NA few CASSPIGIGGLTDTQYF TGTGCCAGCAGCCCAATCGGAATCGGAGGCCTCACAGATACGCAGTATTTT
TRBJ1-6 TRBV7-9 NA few CASGLQGRNSPLHF TGTGCCAGCGGCCTTCAGGGGAGGAATTCACCCCTCCACTTT
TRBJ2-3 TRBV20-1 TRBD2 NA CSARVVAGGYDTQYF TGCAGTGCTAGAGTGGTAGCGGGAGGATACGATACGCAGTATTTT
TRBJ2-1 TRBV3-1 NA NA CASSRSRGGYNEQFF TGTGCCAGCAGCCGGTCCAGGGGAGGCTACAATGAGCAGTTCTTC
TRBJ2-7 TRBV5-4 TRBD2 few CASSTQRGLVAEQYF TGTGCCAGCAGCACACAAAGGGGACTAGTTGCCGAGCAGTACTTC
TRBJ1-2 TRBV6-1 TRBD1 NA CASLRGQGISGYTF TGTGCCAGCCTCCGCGGACAGGGGATCAGTGGCTACACCTTC
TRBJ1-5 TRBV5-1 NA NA CASSLVGQVNQPQHF TGCGCCAGCAGCTTGGTCGGCCAGGTCAATCAGCCCCAGCATTTT
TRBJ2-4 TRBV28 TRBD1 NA CASRPIDRDKNIQYF TGTGCCAGCAGACCCATAGACAGGGACAAAAACATTCAGTACTTC
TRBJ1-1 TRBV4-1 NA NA CASSQGTFMNTEAFF TGCGCCAGCAGCCAGGGGACATTCATGAACACTGAAGCTTTCTTT
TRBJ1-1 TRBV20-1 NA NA CSANQGGNTEAFF TGCAGTGCTAATCAGGGTGGGAACACTGAAGCTTTCTTT
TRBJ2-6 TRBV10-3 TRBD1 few CAIRDDRESGANVLTF TGTGCCATCAGAGATGACAGGGAATCTGGGGCCAACGTCCTGACTTTC
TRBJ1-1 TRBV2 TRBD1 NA CASSLDRGEAFF TGTGCCAGCAGTCTAGACAGGGGTGAAGCTTTCTTT
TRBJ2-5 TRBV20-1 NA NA CSARVAGRPQETQYF TGCAGTGCTAGAGTTGCCGGAAGACCGCAAGAGACCCAGTACTTC